This T cell receptor beta chain stems from a study of blood T cell repertoires in COVID-19. The overall study: The United States, Italy and Spain supplied acute and convalescent COVID-19 samples. The analysed material was cDNA or gDNA that came from T cells, B-cell-depleted T cells, or PBMCs.

Germline assignment: CDR1 KGHSH and CDR2 LQKENI. V lost 5 bases to trimming and J lost 0 bases, with 20 bases between them. There are 17 residues in the CDR3. Under the authors' procedure: Amplifying reference gene primers gave estimates of nucleated cell counts. The method was immunoSEQ multiplex PCR; TCRdb's version includes in-frame clones alone and lacks a portion of them. V and J calls and clone size follow that table, whereas D and trimming were derived from the DNA. The sample records roughly 240,000 clones, approximately 86% being singletons. What was sequenced was peripheral blood. This TCR was recovered from a woman aged 60-75 years who had recovered from COVID-19. The gene calls are TRBV18 and TRBJ2-7; D is possibly TRBD2 (7 bases). This CDR3 is CASSSVGGRRGSYEQYF. In DNA, the CDR3 is TGTGCCAGCTCATCCGTGGGGGGGCGCAGGGGCTCCTACGAGCAGTACTTC.